This record concerns one TCR beta chain sequence. This sample stems from a study of T cell responses to AZD1222 COVID-19 vaccine. This table comes from immunoSEQ multiplex PCR, and its TCRdb copy is limited to in-frame clones, with some not included. The sample contains roughly 100,000 clones, 75% to 90% of which appear only once. Germline V lookup: CDR1 SGHDT, CDR2 YYEEEE. Trimming removed 4 bases from V and 3 bases from J, with 14 bases in between. This CDR3 contains 15 residues. This material consisted of peripheral blood, taken 28 days after the second AZD1222 dose. The clonotype was recovered from an adult who received the AZD1222 COVID-19 vaccine. The rearrangement joins TRBV5-6 to TRBJ1-5; D is ambiguous. The chain's CDR3 is CASSIGGRNNQPQHF. The CDR3, as DNA: TGTGCCAGCAGCATCGGCGGCAGGAACAATCAGCCCCAGCATTTT.